This entry features one T cell receptor (beta chain) sequence. No cognate antigen has been identified for it. It has no much larger one-base neighbor in the sample; base qualities were not kept. The data are from a study of vaccination effects on CD4 cells after COVID-19 (dated 2022 in TCRdb). Background on the whole study: Participants received two doses of either the BNT162b2 or the mRNA-1273 mRNA SARS-CoV-2 vaccine. In the study, cultures from other donors were sequenced using the Oncomine TCR Beta short-read assay on an Illumina iSeq 100. Altogether, around 11 COVID-19 convalescent patients and several SARS-CoV-2-naive healthy vaccine recipients made up the full study. In both COVID-19 convalescent patients and infection-naive vaccine recipients, the study compared SARS-CoV-2 spike-specific CD4+ TCR repertoires from before mRNA vaccination with those from after it.

Library generation was performed with the immunoSEQ multiplex PCR assay. DNA from the CD4+ T cells that had been cultured and isolated underwent TCR beta CDR3 sequencing. The published analysis was carried out like this. Non-productive TCR sequences were removed and reads were trimmed to the CDR3 region, keeping CDR3s of at least 7 amino acids. Antigen-specific clonotypes were identified using the MANAFEST web app by comparison of expansion in peptide wells against reference cultures. To count as positive, a clone had to show expansion at FDR<0.05 compared with the reference and with all other wells, an odds ratio above 5, and a frequency above 0.1% in two replicate wells. A clonotype was called cross-reactive if it was significantly expanded both in SARS-CoV-2 spike wells and in at least one common cold coronavirus spike condition. CDR3 similarity was assessed by Levenshtein distance with the stringdist R package, and unrooted trees were built with ape in R 3.6.1. Entries here come from immuneACCESS through TCRdb and include only in-frame sequences with V and J called. Some clones fail to appear in such tables; in the studies checked, an unresolved V gene covers under half of the shortfall, and the cause of the remainder is unknown. The V and J calls and the clone size are those of that table, but D and trimming were determined from the DNA. A total of tens of thousands of clones appear in this sample, 75% of them only once. The biggest ten clones account for 3% to 4% of the sample.

In the ViraFEST assay, PBMC were stimulated with viral peptide pools, and TCR sequencing was then used to find antigen-specific CD4+ T cell clonotypes based on their expansion. After 10 to 11 days of culture, CD4+ T cells were isolated with the EasySep CD4+ T cell isolation kit. The absence of prior SARS-CoV-2 infection in healthy vaccine recipients was confirmed by negative nucleocapsid antibodies before and after vaccination. Each well held over 1.5 million PBMC cultured in IMDM containing approximately 5% human AB serum, around 10 IU/ml IL-2 and gentamicin, along with about 9.3 ug/ml peptides. On days 3 and 7, half of the culture medium was replaced with fresh IL-2-containing medium. Unless otherwise noted, each peptide stimulation condition was cultured in triplicate wells. Using Ficoll-Paque Plus gradient centrifugation, PBMC were separated from whole blood and then either used fresh or cryopreserved at -140C. The overlapping peptide pools covered the spike proteins of SARS-CoV-2 and of the common cold coronaviruses HCoV-NL63, HCoV-OC43 and HCoV-229E. The QIAamp micro DNA kit was used to extract genomic DNA from the cultured CD4+ T cells.

The germline V gene supplies CDR1 SGHRS and CDR2 YFSETQ. Spanning cysteine to phenylalanine, the CDR3 consists of 19 amino acids. Only the CDR3 portion is preserved as DNA: 57 bases, with reading frame beginning at the first base. For this chain, trimming is 5 bases at the V end and 0 bases at the J end, and the number of junction bases without a gene match is 16. Points the paper makes about the study in general: Among healthy vaccine recipients, nearly all vaccine-induced clones were SARS-CoV-2 mono-reactive, and just 1 of 255 was cross-reactive with common cold coronaviruses. Both infection-induced and vaccine-induced clones contracted markedly at late post-vaccination timepoints, which is consistent with waning T cell responses. The study was limited by a small number of convalescent patients, and early post-infection timepoints were lacking.

This receptor was obtained from a human donor who received a COVID-19 vaccine. The specimen was CD4+ T cells from PBMCs cultured with HCoV-OC43 spike peptides, collected before COVID-19 vaccination. This specimen's cell subset or site label, per the study, means: HCoV-OC43 spike overlapping peptide pool stimulation. This receptor chain uses TRBV5-1 and TRBJ2-2; 7 junctional bases match TRBD2. The CDR3 here reads CASRNPLSGVTANTGELFF. The nucleotide sequence reads as follows: TGCGCCAGCAGGAATCCCCTAAGCGGGGTCACCGCGAACACCGGGGAGCTGTTTTTT. With the portions outside the CDR3 filled from the reference TRBV5-1 and TRBJ2-2 genes, the complete variable region becomes KAGVTQTPRYLIKTRGQQVTLSCSPISGHRSVSWYQQTPGQGLQFLFEYFSETQRNKGNFPGRFSGRQFSNSRSEMNVSTLELGDSALYLCASRNPLSGVTANTGELFFGEGSRLTVL.